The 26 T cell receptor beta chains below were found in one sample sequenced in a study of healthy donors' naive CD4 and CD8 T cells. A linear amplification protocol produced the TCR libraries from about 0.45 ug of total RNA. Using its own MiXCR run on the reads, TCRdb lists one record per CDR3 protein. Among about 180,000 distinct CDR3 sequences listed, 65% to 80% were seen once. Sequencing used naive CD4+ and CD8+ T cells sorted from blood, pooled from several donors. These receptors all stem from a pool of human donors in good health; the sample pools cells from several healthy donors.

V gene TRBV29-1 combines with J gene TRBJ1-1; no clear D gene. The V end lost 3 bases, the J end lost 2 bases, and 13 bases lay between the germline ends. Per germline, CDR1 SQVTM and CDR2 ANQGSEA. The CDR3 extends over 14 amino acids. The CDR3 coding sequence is TGCAGCGTTGAGCCCCCGCGAGTCAACACTGAAGCTTTCTTT. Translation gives CSVEPPRVNTEAFF.

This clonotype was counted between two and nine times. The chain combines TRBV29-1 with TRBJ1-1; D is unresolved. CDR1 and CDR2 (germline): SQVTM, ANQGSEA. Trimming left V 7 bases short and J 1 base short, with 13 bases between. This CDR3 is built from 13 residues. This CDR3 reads CSGTRQENTEAFF. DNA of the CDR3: TGCAGCGGAACTAGACAAGAGAACACTGAAGCTTTCTTT.

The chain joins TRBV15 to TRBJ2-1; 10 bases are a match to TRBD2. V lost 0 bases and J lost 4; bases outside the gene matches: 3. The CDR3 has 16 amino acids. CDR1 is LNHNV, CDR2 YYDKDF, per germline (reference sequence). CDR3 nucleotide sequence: TGTGCCACCAGCAGAGATGTACTAGCGGGGTACAATGAGCAGTTCTTC. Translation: CATSRDVLAGYNEQFF.

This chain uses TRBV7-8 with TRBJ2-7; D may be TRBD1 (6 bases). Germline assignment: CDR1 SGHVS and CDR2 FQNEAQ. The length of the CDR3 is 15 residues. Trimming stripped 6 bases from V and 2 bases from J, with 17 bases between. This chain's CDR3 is CASRMGHEYTYEQYF. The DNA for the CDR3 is TGTGCCAGCAGGATGGGACATGAGTATACCTACGAGCAGTACTTC.

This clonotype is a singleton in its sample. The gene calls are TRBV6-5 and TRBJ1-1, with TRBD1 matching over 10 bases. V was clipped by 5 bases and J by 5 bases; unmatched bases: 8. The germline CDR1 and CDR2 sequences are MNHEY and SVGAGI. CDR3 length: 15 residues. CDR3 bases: TGTGCCAGCAGTAAGGGACAGGGGCGTCAGACTGAAGCTTTCTTT. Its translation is CASSKGQGRQTEAFF.

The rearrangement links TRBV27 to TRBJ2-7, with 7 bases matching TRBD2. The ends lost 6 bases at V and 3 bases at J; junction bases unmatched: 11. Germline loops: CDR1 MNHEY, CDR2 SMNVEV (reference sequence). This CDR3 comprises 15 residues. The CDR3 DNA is TGTGCCAGCAGCCCTGCGGGAGTGATCCTCTACGAGCAGTACTTC. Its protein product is CASSPAGVILYEQYF.

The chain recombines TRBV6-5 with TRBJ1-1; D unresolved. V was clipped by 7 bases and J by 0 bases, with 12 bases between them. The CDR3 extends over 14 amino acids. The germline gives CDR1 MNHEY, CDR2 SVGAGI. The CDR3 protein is CASIQTGVNTEAFF. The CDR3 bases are TGTGCCAGCATCCAGACGGGAGTGAACACTGAAGCTTTCTTT.

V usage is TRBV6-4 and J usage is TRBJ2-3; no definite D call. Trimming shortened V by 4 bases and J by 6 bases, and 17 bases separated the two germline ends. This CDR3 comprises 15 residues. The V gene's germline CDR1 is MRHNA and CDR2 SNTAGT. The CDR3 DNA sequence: TGTGCCAGCAGTGCCGGTGGAAGGGAATGGGATACGCAGTATTTT. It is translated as CASSAGGREWDTQYF.

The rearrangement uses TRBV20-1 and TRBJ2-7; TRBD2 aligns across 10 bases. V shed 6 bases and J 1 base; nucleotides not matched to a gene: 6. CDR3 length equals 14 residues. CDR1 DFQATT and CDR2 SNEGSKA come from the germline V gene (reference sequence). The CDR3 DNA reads TGCAGTGCGACCCCGACTAGCGGGTCCTACGAGCAGTACTTC. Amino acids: CSATPTSGSYEQYF.

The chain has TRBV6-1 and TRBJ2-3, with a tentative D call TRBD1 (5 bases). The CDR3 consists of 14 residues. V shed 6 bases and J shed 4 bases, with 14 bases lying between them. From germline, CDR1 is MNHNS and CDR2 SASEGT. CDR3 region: CASRPPGFADTQYF. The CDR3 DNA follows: TGTGCCAGCAGGCCCCCAGGGTTCGCAGATACGCAGTATTTT.

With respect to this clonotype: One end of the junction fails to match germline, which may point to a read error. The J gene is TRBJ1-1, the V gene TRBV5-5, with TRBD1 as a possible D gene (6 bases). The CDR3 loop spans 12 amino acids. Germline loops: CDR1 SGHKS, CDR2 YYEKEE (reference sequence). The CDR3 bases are TGCGCCAGCAGCAGGGGTGAGACTGAAGCTTTCTTT. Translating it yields CASSRGETEAFF.

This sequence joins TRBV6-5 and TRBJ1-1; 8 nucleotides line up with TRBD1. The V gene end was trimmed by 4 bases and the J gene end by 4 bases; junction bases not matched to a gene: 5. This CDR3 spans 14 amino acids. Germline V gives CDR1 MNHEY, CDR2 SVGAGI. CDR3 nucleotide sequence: TGTGCCAGCAGTTCCAGGGGGCCAGTCACTGAAGCTTTCTTT. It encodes CASSSRGPVTEAFF.

The CDR3 region has the DNA TGTGCCAGCAGCTTAGTTAGGGACAATGAGCAGTTCTTC. Its translation: CASSLVRDNEQFF. The V and J genes are TRBV7-9 and TRBJ2-1, with D uncertain. This CDR3 is built from 13 residues. Per the germline V gene, CDR1 is SEHNR and CDR2 is FQNEAQ (reference sequence). Deletions cut 1 base from V and 5 bases from J, with 6 bases between. The full variable domain, completed using reference TRBV7-9 and TRBJ2-1, is DTGVSQNPRHKITKRGQNVTFRCDPISEHNRLYWYRQTLGQGPEFLTYFQNEAQLEKSRLLSDRFSAERPKGSFSTLEIQRTEQGDSAMYLCASSLVRDNEQFFGPGTRLTVL.

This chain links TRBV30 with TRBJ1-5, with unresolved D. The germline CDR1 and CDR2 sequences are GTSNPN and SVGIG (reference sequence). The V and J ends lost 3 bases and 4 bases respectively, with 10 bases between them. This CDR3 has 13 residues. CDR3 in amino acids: CAWSQRANQPQHF. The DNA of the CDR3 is TGTGCCTGGAGCCAACGTGCTAATCAGCCCCAGCATTTT. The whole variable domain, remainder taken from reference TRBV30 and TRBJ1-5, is SQTIHQWPATLVQPVGSPLSLECTVEGTSNPNLYWYRQAAGRGLQLLFYSVGIGQISSEVPQNLSASRPQDRQFILSSKKLLLSDSGFYLCAWSQRANQPQHFGDGTRLSIL.

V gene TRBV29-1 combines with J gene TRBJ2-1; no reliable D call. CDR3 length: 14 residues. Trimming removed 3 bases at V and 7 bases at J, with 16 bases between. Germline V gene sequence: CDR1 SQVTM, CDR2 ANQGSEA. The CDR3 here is CSVDRTATRNEQFF. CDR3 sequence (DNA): TGCAGCGTTGACCGAACTGCAACACGGAATGAGCAGTTCTTC.

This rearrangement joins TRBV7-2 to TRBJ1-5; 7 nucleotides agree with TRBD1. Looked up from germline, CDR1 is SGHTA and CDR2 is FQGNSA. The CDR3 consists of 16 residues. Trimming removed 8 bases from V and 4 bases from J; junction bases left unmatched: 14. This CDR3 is CASHRGGQVTNQPQHF. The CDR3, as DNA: TGTGCCAGCCACCGTGGAGGACAGGTGACAAATCAGCCCCAGCATTTT.

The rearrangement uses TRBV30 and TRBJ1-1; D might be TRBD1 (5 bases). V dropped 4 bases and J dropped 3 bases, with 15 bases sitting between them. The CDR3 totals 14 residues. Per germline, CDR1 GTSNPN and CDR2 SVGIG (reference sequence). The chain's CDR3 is CAWTQTTEYTEAFF. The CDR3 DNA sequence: TGTGCCTGGACCCAGACGACAGAGTACACTGAAGCTTTCTTT.

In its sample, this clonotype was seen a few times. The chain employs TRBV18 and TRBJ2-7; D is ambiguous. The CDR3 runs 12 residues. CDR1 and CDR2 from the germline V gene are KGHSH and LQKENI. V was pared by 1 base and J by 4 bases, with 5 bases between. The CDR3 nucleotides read TGTGCCAGCTCACCACTGGGTTACGAGCAGTACTTC. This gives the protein CASSPLGYEQYF.

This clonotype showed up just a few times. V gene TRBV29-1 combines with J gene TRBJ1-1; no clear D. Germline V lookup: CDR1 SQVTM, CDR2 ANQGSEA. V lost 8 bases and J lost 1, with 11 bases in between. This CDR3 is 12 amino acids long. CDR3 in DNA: TGCAGCACTACCCTCGGGAACACTGAAGCTTTCTTT. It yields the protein CSTTLGNTEAFF.

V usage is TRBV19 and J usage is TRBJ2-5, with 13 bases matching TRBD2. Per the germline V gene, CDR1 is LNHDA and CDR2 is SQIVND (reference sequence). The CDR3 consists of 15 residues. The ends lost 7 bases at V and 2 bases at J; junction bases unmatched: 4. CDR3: CASTKTSGGQETQYF. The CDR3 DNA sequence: TGTGCCAGTACCAAGACTAGCGGGGGGCAAGAGACCCAGTACTTC.

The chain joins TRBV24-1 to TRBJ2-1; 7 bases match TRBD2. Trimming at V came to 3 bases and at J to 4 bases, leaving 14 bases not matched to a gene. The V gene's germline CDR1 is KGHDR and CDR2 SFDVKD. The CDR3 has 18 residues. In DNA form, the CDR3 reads TGTGCCACCAGTGATACTACTAGGGACGGGAGGCCGTACAATGAGCAGTTCTTC. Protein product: CATSDTTRDGRPYNEQFF.

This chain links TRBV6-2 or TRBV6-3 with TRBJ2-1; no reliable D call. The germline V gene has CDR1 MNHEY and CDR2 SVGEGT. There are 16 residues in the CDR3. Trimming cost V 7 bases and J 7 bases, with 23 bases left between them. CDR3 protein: CASIYEKGPGRNEQFF. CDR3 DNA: TGTGCCAGCATCTACGAGAAAGGCCCAGGACGGAATGAGCAGTTCTTC.

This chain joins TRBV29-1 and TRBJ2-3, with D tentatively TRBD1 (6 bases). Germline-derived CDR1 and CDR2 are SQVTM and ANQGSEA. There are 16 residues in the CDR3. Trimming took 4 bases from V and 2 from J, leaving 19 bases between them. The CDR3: CSVGPVSQGLTDTQYF. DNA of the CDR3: TGCAGCGTTGGTCCCGTGTCACAGGGCCTCACAGATACGCAGTATTTT.

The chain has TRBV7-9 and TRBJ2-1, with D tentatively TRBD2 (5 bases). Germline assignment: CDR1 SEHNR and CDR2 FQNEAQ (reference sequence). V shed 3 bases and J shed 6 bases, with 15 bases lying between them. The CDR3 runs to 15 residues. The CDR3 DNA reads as TGTGCCAGCAGCTTTGGGAGCCCCAGCCTCAATGAGCAGTTCTTC. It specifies CASSFGSPSLNEQFF.

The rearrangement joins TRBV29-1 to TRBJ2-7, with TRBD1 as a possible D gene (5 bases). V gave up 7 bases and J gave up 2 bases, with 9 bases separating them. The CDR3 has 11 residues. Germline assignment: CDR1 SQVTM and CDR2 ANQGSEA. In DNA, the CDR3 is TGCAGCGCAGGACAAACCTACGAGCAGTACTTC. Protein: CSAGQTYEQYF.

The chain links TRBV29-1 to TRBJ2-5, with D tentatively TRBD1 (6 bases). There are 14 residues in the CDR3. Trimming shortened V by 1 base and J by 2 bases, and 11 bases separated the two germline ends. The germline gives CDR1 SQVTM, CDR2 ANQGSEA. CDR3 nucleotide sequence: TGCAGCGTTGAAGTGGGAACAGGGCAAGAGACCCAGTACTTC. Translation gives CSVEVGTGQETQYF.